This T cell receptor (beta chain) was sequenced during a study of cytomegalovirus exposure and HLA in healthy donors (dated by TCRdb to the late 2010s). Study-level background: An earlier analysis of several hundred of the donors reported about 260 Gb of sequence data and 95 million to 120 million unique TCR beta sequences obtained from about 170 million T cells. Every discovery cohort repertoire had been produced on one sequencing platform. In a later genetic analysis, genome-wide SNP genotypes for about 65% of the 666 donors were used, and that subset was treated as a discovery cohort. Four or five DR-DQ haplotypes were handled as single units for association and clustering because linkage in the cohort was strong. Across some 400 genotyped donors of the cohort, an average of roughly 230,000 unique TCR beta nucleotide sequences per donor were sequenced, and roughly a sixth of those sequences were non-productive. An early release that covered several hundred HLA-typed donors contained about 300 gigabases of sequencing data and about 84 million unique TCR sequences. The later analysis used no new phenotypic data to find candidate immune exposures, relying instead on TCR beta sequences and their occurrence across donors. The study aimed to test whether cataloging public T cell receptors could reveal signatures of past pathogen exposure. In a later analysis, previously published TCR beta repertoires from about 670 donors were re-analyzed and high-resolution HLA genotyping was added so that TCR occurrence patterns could be studied. To decide whether each TCR beta V gene segment behaved as functional or pseudogenic, an earlier analysis of 587 of the donors relied on high-throughput TCR beta sequencing. The study used immunosequencing to profile the T cell repertoires of approximately 690 subjects and linked those repertoires to cytomegalovirus serostatus. High-throughput TCR immunosequencing, statistical association of individual TCRs with disease status, and machine learning were combined to predict cytomegalovirus infection status. Donor age, sex, ethnicity and CMV serostatus were collected together with the repertoire data. Class I and class II HLA loci were covered by the typing at four-digit resolution. A separate validation cohort of approximately 120 different subjects was used in addition to the approximately 700-subject first cohort. The genetic ancestry cluster associated with self-reported Caucasian donors included over 80% of the 398 genotyped donors. Typing coverage varied by locus: about 620-640 donors for A, B, C, DRB1 and DQB1; approximately 500 for DQA1; some 610 for DPA1; approximately 470 for DPB1. Study-wide findings and limitations: Most CMV-associated TCR beta chains appeared to be HLA-restricted in a later analysis, and the HLA associations seemed to be driven largely by CMV exposure. In a later analysis, TCR association rates were found to vary across HLA loci, with the most associated TCRs seen for DRB1 alleles and the fewest for HLA-C alleles. In an earlier analysis of around 500 of the donors, most TCR beta V segments appeared in productive rearrangements about 90% or about 30% of the time, broadly matching IMGT annotations. In a later analysis, HLA-associated TCR beta chains showed more clonal expansion and lower generation probabilities than non-associated chains that were equally common. Compared with the 666-donor mean, donors in an Asian-associated ancestry cluster had fewer N-insertions in productive TCRs, according to a later genetic analysis. The presence/absence analyses assumed that sequencing depth was roughly uniform across donors, and that assumption may not be true. Because some donors lacked HLA typing at each locus, the association tests relied only on the typed subset. The classifier was reported to diagnose cytomegalovirus status with high specificity and sensitivity in both the original and validation cohorts. A later analysis reported that several top co-occurrence clusters appeared linked to parvovirus B19, influenza, CMV and Epstein-Barr virus. The earlier analysis of approximately 540 of the donors excluded approximately 17 rarely observed V segments, including chromosome 9 orphons, because counts were too low. According to the authors, the approach could potentially be generalized to other disease states and immunological phenotypes. Linkage disequilibrium might explain the correlated functional status among segregating V segments, but an unknown experimental factor could not be ruled out. When HLA alleles, especially DR and DQ, strongly co-occurred, attributing TCR associations to individual alleles was difficult. While some public TCRs were present in many individuals, most TCR sequences turned up only very rarely across donors. A cluster of highly shared sequence variants was judged likely to be a technical artifact of the sequencing pipeline. In a later analysis, about 16,000 TCR beta sequences were associated with specific HLA alleles at a false discovery rate of 0.05. The only immune exposure information available for the cohort was CMV serostatus. In vitro tests confirmed that three of the cytomegalovirus-associated TCR beta chains recognize cytomegalovirus antigens. V-gene and J-gene trimming of TCR beta chains was associated with a missense DCLRE1C variant in a later genetic analysis, and the association was replicated in an independent cohort. A total of some 180 TCR beta chains were listed by the study as associated with cytomegalovirus. A further reported finding was that TCR beta sequences accurately predicted the HLA-A and HLA-B alleles for most subjects in the first cohort. The cohort was sequenced for TCR beta chains only, and without alpha or paired-chain data the features that could be detected were limited.

To prepare the library, the immunoSEQ multiplex PCR assay was applied. The multiplex PCR relied on a mix of 60 forward primers for TCR Vbeta segments and 13 reverse primers for TCR Jbeta segments. Amplification of the CDR3 region of rearranged TCR beta genes was performed with a multiplex PCR assay on genomic DNA. The amplified TCR beta libraries were sequenced on the Illumina HiSeq System as 87-base-pair reads. The authors' analysis ran thus. Across the 640 or so repertoires, a later analysis counted tens of millions of unique TCR beta chains, about 10 million of which were shared by at least two donors. A nearest-neighbor algorithm error-corrected the raw reads and collapsed the reads into unique sequences, merging closely related sequences to remove PCR and sequencing errors. Alignment of CDR3 sequences to IMGT reference sequences was used to assign V, D and J gene segments. For a sequence to be retained, a match of at least six nucleotides to both a V gene segment and a J gene segment was required. A rearrangement counted as productive if the CDR3 had no stop codons and remained in frame with V and J, and every other rearrangement counted as non-productive. Following IMGT convention, CDR3 was defined as the stretch from the second conserved V-encoded cysteine to the conserved J-encoded phenylalanine. The earlier analysis of about 560 of the donors excluded any sequence lacking an unambiguous match to a single V gene segment. An earlier analysis of under 750 of the donors called V segments functional above 56.7% productive rearrangements and segregating when the between-donor standard deviation exceeded 5%. A statistical classification framework was built for diagnosing cytomegalovirus status from the catalog of TCR beta chain sequences. A later analysis assigned V and J genes by comparing TCR nucleotide sequences with IMGT/GENE-DB human TR gene sequences. A later analysis assigned CDR3 sequences and most-parsimonious VDJ recombination scenarios with the TCRdist pipeline. In a later analysis, each TCR beta chain was defined by its CDR3 amino acid sequence together with its V-gene family, and reads lacking a unique V-gene family were excluded. In a later analysis, approximately 640 highly shared, low-generation-probability nucleotide sequences were removed to address suspected cross-contamination and a sequencing artifact. In a later analysis, a clonal expansion index was calculated for each public chain from normalized within-repertoire ranks of inferred template counts. In a later analysis, generation probabilities were computed with a VDJ recombination model fitted to out-of-frame rearrangements, and the resulting probabilities were checked against IGoR. Hypergeometric tests were used in a later analysis to score TCR-TCR, TCR-HLA and TCR-CMV co-occurrence, with a repertoire-size bias correction applied to the TCR pairs. A later analysis estimated false discovery rates by permuting HLA or CMV assignments 20 times. In a later analysis, co-occurring TCRs were grouped using DBSCAN, and TCRdist sequence similarity was added for clustering within HLA-allele-positive subsets. Repertoires with fewer than 30,000 or more than 120,000 public chains, plus five repertoires with anomalous nucleotide sharing, were excluded from co-occurrence clustering. In TCRdb, the immuneACCESS table is reduced to in-frame sequences with V and J assigned. These tables do not hold every clone; where another copy was compared, an unresolved V gene accounts for under half, and the others remain unexplained. V, J and clone size are taken as reported in that table, and D and trimming were inferred from the DNA itself. Present in this sample are about 280,000 clones, over 85% of which were seen just once. Roughly 2% of the sample goes to the ten largest clones.

In total, about 650 healthy bone marrow donors made up the cohort. All cohort members were sampled while nominally healthy, although unrecorded immune exposures were likely present. The donor was CMV seronegative and belonged to the group of 350 or so seronegative cohort members. A peripheral blood sample was collected from each donor, and TCR beta sequencing was performed on peripheral blood mononuclear cells. Genomic DNA extraction from the blood cell samples was performed with the Qiagen DNeasy Blood Extraction Kit. The count of this clone is one. Its antigen is currently not known. Base qualities are not provided; no much larger clone lies one nucleotide away. The material sequenced was PBMCs. This clonotype originated in a woman aged 18-35 years in good health and CMV-seronegative.

The DNA sequence follows: TGTGCCAGCAGTTTCTACAGGGGGGGAAGCGAGCAGTACTTC. It specifies CASSFYRGGSEQYF. The chain was built from TRBV27 and TRBJ2-7; matching of 8 bases hints at TRBD1 as the D gene. The trim is 3 bases for V and 6 bases for J, with a gap of 15 bases between the germline ends. As encoded in the germline V gene (reference sequence), CDR1 is MNHEY while CDR2 is SMNVEV. The CDR3 spans 14 residues, from the cysteine through the phenylalanine. Of all the DNA, just the CDR3 is kept, 42 bases in frame from base 1.